This is a list of T cell receptor beta chains from one sample in a study of T-cell memory formation after mild COVID-19. TCRdb reprocessed the 5' RACE reads with MiXCR, giving one entry per CDR3 protein. The sample holds 280,000 or so distinct CDR3 sequences; 8% to 9% are singletons and the top ten take around a fifth. The sample comprised PBMCs or a T cell subset sorted from them (not recorded which). The receptor source for this set is a man younger than 35 who had mild COVID-19 (a few samples of this study predate the infection). Cell type and time point are not known. The CDR3 runs from the conserved cysteine through the conserved F or W. The D gene is left open where the match is weak. Only part of the rows carry a size: once, few, many, or a class if the clone is expanded.

j_call clone_size v_call d_call cdr3_aa cdr3_nt
TRBJ1-5 NA TRBV21-1 NA CARSDRVDQPQHF TGTGCCAGGTCCGACAGGGTTGATCAGCCCCAGCATTTT
TRBJ2-5 NA TRBV5-1 TRBD1 CASSLLTGGQETQYF TGCGCCAGCAGCTTGTTAACAGGGGGCCAAGAGACCCAGTACTTC
TRBJ1-5 many TRBV19 NA CASSTTRTDPPHF TGTGCCAGTAGTACGACCCGGACAGATCCCCCGCATTTT
TRBJ1-5 NA TRBV18 TRBD1 CASSPTGGLGNQPQHF TGTGCCAGCTCACCAACAGGGGGGTTGGGCAATCAGCCCCAGCATTTT
TRBJ1-3 NA TRBV4-3 TRBD1 CASSQGPGGSSGNTIYF TGCGCCAGCAGCCAAGGTCCAGGGGGGTCCTCTGGAAACACCATATATTTT
TRBJ2-1 NA TRBV18 TRBD1 CASSSTGSKSDEQFF TGTGCCAGCTCATCGACAGGGAGTAAGTCGGATGAGCAGTTCTTC
TRBJ1-2 many TRBV5-1 NA CASSPGGQSSYGYTF TGCGCCAGCAGCCCGGGAGGGCAGTCGAGCTATGGCTACACCTTC
TRBJ1-6 few TRBV4-3 TRBD1 CASSRGTGLSSYNSPLHF TGCGCCAGCAGCCGCGGGACAGGGTTAAGCTCCTATAATTCACCCCTCCACTTT
TRBJ2-3 NA TRBV20-1 TRBD2 CSARKERGATDTQYF TGCAGTGCTAGAAAAGAGCGGGGGGCAACAGATACGCAGTATTTT
TRBJ2-5 NA TRBV7-2 TRBD2 CASSLYGGARETQYF TGTGCCAGCAGCTTATACGGGGGGGCCCGTGAGACCCAGTACTTC
TRBJ2-3 NA TRBV3-1 NA CASSQFTFADTQYF TGTGCCAGCAGCCAATTTACCTTCGCAGATACGCAGTATTTT
TRBJ2-1 NA TRBV5-1 TRBD1 CASSPTSGTGGFEQFF TGCGCCAGCAGCCCGACCTCCGGGACAGGGGGCTTTGAGCAGTTCTTC
TRBJ2-5 few TRBV19 NA CASSIRGQETQYF TGTGCCAGTAGTATACGGGGTCAAGAGACCCAGTACTTC
TRBJ2-1 few TRBV7-3 TRBD1 CASSPDRGDYNEQFF TGTGCCAGCAGCCCTGACAGGGGGGACTACAATGAGCAGTTCTTC
TRBJ2-7 many TRBV27 NA CASRIGWGDGYEQYF TGTGCCAGCAGAATAGGGTGGGGGGATGGCTACGAGCAGTACTTC
TRBJ2-3 few TRBV24-1 TRBD1 CATSDSRGRSTDTQYF TGTGCCACCAGTGATTCCAGGGGGCGAAGCACAGATACGCAGTATTTT
TRBJ2-2 many TRBV4-1 NA CASSQGFRMPGELFF TGCGCCAGCAGCCAAGGGTTCAGGATGCCCGGGGAGCTGTTTTTT
TRBJ2-2 NA TRBV4-2 NA CASSQEVGELFF TGTGCCAGCAGCCAAGAAGTCGGGGAGCTGTTTTTT
TRBJ1-6 few TRBV4-1 NA CASSPRETSYNSPLHF TGCGCCAGCAGCCCGCGGGAGACTTCCTATAATTCACCCCTCCACTTT
TRBJ2-2 many TRBV5-6 TRBD1 CASSLEGAVTGELFF TGTGCCAGCAGCTTGGAGGGGGCAGTCACCGGGGAGCTGTTTTTT
TRBJ1-5 NA TRBV5-6 NA CASSLRDAGGFNQPQHF TGTGCCAGCAGCTTAAGGGACGCCGGGGGCTTTAATCAGCCCCAGCATTTT
TRBJ1-1 few TRBV12-3/TRBV12-4 NA CASSFHGEGTEAFF TGTGCCAGCAGTTTTCACGGGGAAGGGACTGAAGCTTTCTTT
TRBJ2-2 many TRBV24-1 NA CATSGSRGGPNTGELFF TGTGCCACCAGTGGCTCGAGAGGGGGGCCGAACACCGGGGAGCTGTTTTTT
TRBJ1-1 many TRBV29-1 NA CSVDPQLNTEAFF TGCAGCGTTGACCCCCAGTTGAACACTGAAGCTTTCTTT
TRBJ2-2 few TRBV4-3 NA CASSQDLGGELFF TGCGCCAGCAGCCAAGATTTAGGCGGGGAGCTGTTTTTT
TRBJ2-2 many TRBV5-1 NA CASASSGWALEGELFF TGCGCCAGCGCCTCCAGCGGGTGGGCTTTGGAAGGGGAGCTGTTTTTT
TRBJ1-2 few TRBV19 NA CATLAYGYTF TGTGCTACACTTGCCTATGGCTACACCTTC
TRBJ2-7 many TRBV29-1 TRBD1 CSVGTGDEQYF TGCAGCGTTGGGACAGGGGACGAGCAGTACTTC
TRBJ2-5 few TRBV7-9 NA CASSLAAGEWETQYF TGTGCCAGCAGCTTAGCGGCTGGCGAGTGGGAGACCCAGTACTTC
TRBJ2-2 few TRBV4-3 NA CASSQEPVSGELFF TGCGCCAGCAGCCAAGAACCGGTATCCGGGGAGCTGTTTTTT
TRBJ1-3 few TRBV7-9 TRBD1 CASSVTGTGNTIYF TGTGCCAGCAGCGTGACAGGGACTGGAAACACCATATATTTT
TRBJ2-7 few TRBV7-8 TRBD1 CASSSQGAGSEQYF TGTGCCAGCAGCTCCCAGGGGGCGGGGTCCGAGCAGTACTTC
TRBJ2-3 many TRBV6-2/TRBV6-3 NA CASSHSTDTQYF TGTGCCAGCAGTCATTCCACAGATACGCAGTATTTT
TRBJ1-1 few TRBV5-1 TRBD1 CASSPTTGDTEAFF TGCGCCAGCAGCCCGACGACAGGGGACACTGAAGCTTTCTTT
TRBJ1-2 NA TRBV2 TRBD1 CASSDSGTGDYTF TGTGCCAGCAGTGATAGTGGGACAGGTGACTACACCTTC
TRBJ2-1 few TRBV7-2 NA CASSPAVEGNEQFF TGTGCCAGCAGCCCCGCGGTAGAGGGCAATGAGCAGTTCTTC
TRBJ2-7 NA TRBV10-1 NA CASSPGPGGYEQYF TGCGCCAGCAGTCCAGGGCCGGGCGGATACGAGCAGTACTTC
TRBJ2-4 few TRBV5-1 TRBD1 CASSPQGVQNIQYF TGCGCCAGCAGCCCCCAGGGGGTCCAAAACATTCAGTACTTC
TRBJ1-6 few TRBV7-9 TRBD1 CASSFRDRDSPLHF TGTGCCAGCAGCTTCCGGGACAGAGATTCACCCCTCCACTTT
TRBJ2-3 few TRBV6-2/TRBV6-3 TRBD1 CASSRTGPLPDTQYF TGTGCCAGCAGTCGGACAGGCCCCCTCCCAGATACGCAGTATTTT
TRBJ1-6 few TRBV7-9 NA CASNPYSISPLHF TGTGCCAGCAACCCCTATTCTATTTCACCCCTCCACTTT
TRBJ1-1 NA TRBV5-1 TRBD1 CASSFSRGKPEAFF TGCGCCAGCAGCTTTAGCAGGGGGAAGCCTGAAGCTTTCTTT
TRBJ2-1 NA TRBV2 NA CASSSRVEQFF TGTGCCAGCAGTTCCAGAGTTGAGCAGTTCTTC
TRBJ1-6 NA TRBV7-2 NA CASSSRQSSYNSPLHF TGTGCCAGCAGCTCCCGACAGAGCTCCTATAATTCACCCCTCCACTTT
TRBJ1-4 few TRBV5-1 NA CASSSAEVGAANEKLFF TGCGCCAGCAGCTCAGCGGAGGTGGGGGCAGCTAATGAAAAACTGTTTTTT
TRBJ2-7 NA TRBV7-9 TRBD2 CASSALPSGETYEQYF TGTGCCAGCAGCGCCCTTCCTAGCGGGGAGACCTACGAGCAGTACTTC
TRBJ1-5 many TRBV7-9 NA CATQTIGQPQHF TGTGCCACCCAGACAATAGGTCAGCCCCAGCATTTT
TRBJ2-7 NA TRBV5-1 TRBD1 CASSLRTGGHHEQYF TGCGCCAGCAGCTTAAGGACAGGGGGTCATCACGAGCAGTACTTC